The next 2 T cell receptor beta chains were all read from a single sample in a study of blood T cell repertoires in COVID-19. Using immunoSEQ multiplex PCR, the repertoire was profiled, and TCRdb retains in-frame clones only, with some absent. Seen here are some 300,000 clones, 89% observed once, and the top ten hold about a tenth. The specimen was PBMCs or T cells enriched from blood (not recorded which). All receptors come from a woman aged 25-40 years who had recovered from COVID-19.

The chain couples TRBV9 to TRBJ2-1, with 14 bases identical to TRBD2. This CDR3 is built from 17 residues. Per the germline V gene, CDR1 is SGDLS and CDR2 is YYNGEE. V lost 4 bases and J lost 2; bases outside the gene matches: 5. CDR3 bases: TGTGCCAGCAGCCAGACTAGCGGGAGGGCGGCCTACAATGAGCAGTTCTTC. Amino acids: CASSQTSGRAAYNEQFF.

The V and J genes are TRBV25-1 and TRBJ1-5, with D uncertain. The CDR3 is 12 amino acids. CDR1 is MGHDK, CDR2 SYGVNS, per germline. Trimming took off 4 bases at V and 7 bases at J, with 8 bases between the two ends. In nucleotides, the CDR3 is TGTGCCAGCAGTGCGGTTAACCAGCCCCAGCATTTT. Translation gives CASSAVNQPQHF.